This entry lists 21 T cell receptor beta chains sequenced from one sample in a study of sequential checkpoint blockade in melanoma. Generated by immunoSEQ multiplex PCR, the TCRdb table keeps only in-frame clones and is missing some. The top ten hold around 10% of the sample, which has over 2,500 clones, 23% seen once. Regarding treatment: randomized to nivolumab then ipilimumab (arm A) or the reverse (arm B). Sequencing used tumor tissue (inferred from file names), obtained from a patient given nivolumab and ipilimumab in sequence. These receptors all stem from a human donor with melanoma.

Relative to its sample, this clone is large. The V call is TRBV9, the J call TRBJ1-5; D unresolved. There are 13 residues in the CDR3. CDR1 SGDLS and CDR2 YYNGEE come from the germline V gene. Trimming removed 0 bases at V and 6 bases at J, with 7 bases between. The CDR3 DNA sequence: TGTGCCAGCAGCGTAGAAGGGCGTCAGCCCCAGCATTTT. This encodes CASSVEGRQPQHF.

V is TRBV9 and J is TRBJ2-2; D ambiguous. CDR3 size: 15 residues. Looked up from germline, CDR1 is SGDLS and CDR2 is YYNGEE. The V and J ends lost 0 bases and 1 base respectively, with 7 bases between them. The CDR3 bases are TGTGCCAGCAGCGTAGGGGCAGGGAACACCGGGGAGCTGTTTTTT. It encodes CASSVGAGNTGELFF.

CDR3 in DNA: TGTGCCAGCAGCCACAGGGGGGGGGCCACAGATACGCAGTATTTT. It specifies CASSHRGGATDTQYF. The V and J genes are TRBV14 and TRBJ2-3; the D gene could be TRBD1 or TRBD2 (7 bases each). The germline CDR1 and CDR2 sequences are SGHDN and FVKESK. The CDR3 runs 15 residues. The V end lost 3 bases, the J end lost 2 bases, and 12 bases lay between the germline ends. Full variable domain (rest looked up from reference TRBV14 and TRBJ2-3): EAGVTQFPSHSVIEKGQTVTLRCDPISGHDNLYWYRRVMGKEIKFLLHFVKESKQDESGMPNNRFLAERTGGTYSTLKVQPAELEDSGVYFCASSHRGGATDTQYFGPGTRLTVL.

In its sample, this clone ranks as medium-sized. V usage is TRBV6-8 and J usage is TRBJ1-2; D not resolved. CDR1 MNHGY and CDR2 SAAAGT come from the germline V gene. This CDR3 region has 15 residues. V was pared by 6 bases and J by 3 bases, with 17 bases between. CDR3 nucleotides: TGTGCCAGCAGCTCCGGCCTGTTCTGGCACTATGGCTACACCTTC. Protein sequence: CASSSGLFWHYGYTF.

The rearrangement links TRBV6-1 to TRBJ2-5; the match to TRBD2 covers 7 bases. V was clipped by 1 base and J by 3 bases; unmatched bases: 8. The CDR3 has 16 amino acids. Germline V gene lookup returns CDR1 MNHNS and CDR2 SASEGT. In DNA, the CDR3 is TGTGCCAGCAGTGAAGGGGAACTAGCGAGGGAAGAGACCCAGTACTTC. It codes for CASSEGELAREETQYF.

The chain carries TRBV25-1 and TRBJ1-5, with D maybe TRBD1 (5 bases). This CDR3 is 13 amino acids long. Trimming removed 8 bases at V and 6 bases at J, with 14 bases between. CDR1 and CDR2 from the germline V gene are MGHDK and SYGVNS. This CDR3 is CASAGVGGQPQHF. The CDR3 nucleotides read TGTGCCAGCGCGGGAGTCGGGGGTCAGCCCCAGCATTTT.

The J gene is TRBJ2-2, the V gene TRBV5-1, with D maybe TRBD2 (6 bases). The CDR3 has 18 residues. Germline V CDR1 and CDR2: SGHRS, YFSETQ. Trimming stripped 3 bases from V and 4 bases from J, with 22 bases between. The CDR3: CASSSGLIGASGTGELFF. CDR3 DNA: TGCGCCAGCAGCTCCGGACTAATCGGGGCCTCGGGCACCGGGGAGCTGTTTTTT. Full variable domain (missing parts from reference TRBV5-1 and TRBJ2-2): KAGVTQTPRYLIKTRGQQVTLSCSPISGHRSVSWYQQTPGQGLQFLFEYFSETQRNKGNFPGRFSGRQFSNSRSEMNVSTLELGDSALYLCASSSGLIGASGTGELFFGEGSRLTVL.

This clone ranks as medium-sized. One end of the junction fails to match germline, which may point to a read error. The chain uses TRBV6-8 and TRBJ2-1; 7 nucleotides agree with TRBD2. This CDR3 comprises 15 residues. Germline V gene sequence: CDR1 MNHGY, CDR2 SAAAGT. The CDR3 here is CASSDSWGGGSEQFF. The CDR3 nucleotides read TGTGCCAGCAGTGACTCGTGGGGGGGAGGGAGTGAGCAGTTCTTC.

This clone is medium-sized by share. CDR3 in amino acids: CASSPGQLMNEQYF. The CDR3 coding sequence is TGTGCCAGCAGCCCGGGACAGTTGATGAACGAGCAGTACTTC. The chain couples TRBV11-3 to TRBJ2-7, with 7 nucleotides matching TRBD1. Looked up from germline, CDR1 is SGHNT and CDR2 is YENEEA. The CDR3 has 14 residues. With 5 bases clipped from V and 5 bases from J, the junction kept 9 bases outside the gene matches.

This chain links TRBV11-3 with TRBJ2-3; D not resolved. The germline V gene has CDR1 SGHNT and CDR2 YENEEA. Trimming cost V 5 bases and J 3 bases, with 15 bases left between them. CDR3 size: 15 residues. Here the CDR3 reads CASSPPRSRTDTQYF. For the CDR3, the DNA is TGTGCCAGCAGCCCTCCGCGGTCGAGAACAGATACGCAGTATTTT. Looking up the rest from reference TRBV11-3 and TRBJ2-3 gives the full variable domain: EAGVVQSPRYKIIEKKQPVAFWCNPISGHNTLYWYLQNLGQGPELLIRYENEEAVDDSQLPKDRFSAERLKGVDSTLKIQPAELGDSAVYLCASSPPRSRTDTQYFGPGTRLTVL.

CDR3: CASSQDGSADTEAFF. The DNA for the CDR3 is TGTGCCAGCAGCCAAGACGGATCGGCGGACACTGAAGCTTTCTTT. The chain employs TRBV14 and TRBJ1-1, with D hard to call. Germline CDR1 SGHDN, CDR2 FVKESK. The CDR3 covers 15 residues. Trimming left V 0 bases short and J 3 bases short, with 11 bases between.

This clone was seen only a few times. The chain's CDR3 is CASSAEVQPQHF. As DNA, the CDR3 is TGTGCCAGCAGCGCCGAGGTTCAGCCCCAGCATTTT. V is TRBV6-8 and J is TRBJ1-5; D ambiguous. Germline V gene lookup returns CDR1 MNHGY and CDR2 SAAAGT. This CDR3 is built from 12 residues. Trimming took off 6 bases at V and 6 bases at J, with 9 bases between the two ends.

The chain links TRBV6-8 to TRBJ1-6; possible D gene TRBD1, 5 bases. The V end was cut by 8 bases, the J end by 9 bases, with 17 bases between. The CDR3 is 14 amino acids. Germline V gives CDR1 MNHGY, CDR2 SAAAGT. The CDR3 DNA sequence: TGTGCCAGCGGGCCGTCGACAGAGGCTTCACCCCTCCACTTT. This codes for CASGPSTEASPLHF.

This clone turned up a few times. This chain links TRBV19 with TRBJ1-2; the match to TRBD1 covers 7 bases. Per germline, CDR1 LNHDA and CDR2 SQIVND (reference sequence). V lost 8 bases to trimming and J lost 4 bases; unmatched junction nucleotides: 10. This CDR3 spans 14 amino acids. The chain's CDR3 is CASSDRVEFYGYTF. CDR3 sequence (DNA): TGTGCCAGTTCCGACAGGGTAGAATTCTATGGCTACACCTTC.

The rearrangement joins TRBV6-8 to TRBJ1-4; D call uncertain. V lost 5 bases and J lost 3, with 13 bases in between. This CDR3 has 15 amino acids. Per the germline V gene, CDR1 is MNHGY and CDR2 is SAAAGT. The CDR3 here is CASSAFAGSNEKLFF. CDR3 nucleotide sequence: TGTGCCAGCAGTGCGTTCGCGGGTTCTAATGAAAAACTGTTTTTT.

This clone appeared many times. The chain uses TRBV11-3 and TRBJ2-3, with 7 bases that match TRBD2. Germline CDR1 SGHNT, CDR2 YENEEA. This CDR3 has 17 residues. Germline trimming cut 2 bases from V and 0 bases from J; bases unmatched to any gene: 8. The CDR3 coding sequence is TGTGCCAGCAGCTTACGGAGAGCGGGGACTAGCACAGATACGCAGTATTTT. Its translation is CASSLRRAGTSTDTQYF.

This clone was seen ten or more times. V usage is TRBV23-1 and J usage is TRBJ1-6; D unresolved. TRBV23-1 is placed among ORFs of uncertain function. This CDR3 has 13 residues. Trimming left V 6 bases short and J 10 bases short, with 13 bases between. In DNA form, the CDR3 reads TGCGCCAGCAGCCGGCGGGGAGCCTCACCCCTCCACTTT. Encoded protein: CASSRRGASPLHF.

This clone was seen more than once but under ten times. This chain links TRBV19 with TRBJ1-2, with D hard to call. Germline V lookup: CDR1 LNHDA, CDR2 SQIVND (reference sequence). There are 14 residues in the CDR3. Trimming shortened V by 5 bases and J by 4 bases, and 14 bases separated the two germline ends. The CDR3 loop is CASSYSNSVYGYTF. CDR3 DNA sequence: TGTGCCAGTAGTTACAGTAATTCGGTCTATGGCTACACCTTC. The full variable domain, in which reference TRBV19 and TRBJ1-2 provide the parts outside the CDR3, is DGGITQSPKYLFRKEGQNVTLSCEQNLNHDAMYWYRQDPGQGLRLIYYSQIVNDFQKGDIAEGYSVSREKKESFPLTVTSAQKNPTAFYLCASSYSNSVYGYTFGSGTRLTVV.

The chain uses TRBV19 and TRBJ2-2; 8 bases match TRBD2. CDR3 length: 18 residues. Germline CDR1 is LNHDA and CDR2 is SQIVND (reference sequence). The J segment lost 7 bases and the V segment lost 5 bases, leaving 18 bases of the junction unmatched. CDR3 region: CASSSSSPGGALGGELFF. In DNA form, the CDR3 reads TGTGCCAGTAGTTCCTCCTCCCCCGGGGGGGCCCTCGGCGGGGAGCTGTTTTTT.

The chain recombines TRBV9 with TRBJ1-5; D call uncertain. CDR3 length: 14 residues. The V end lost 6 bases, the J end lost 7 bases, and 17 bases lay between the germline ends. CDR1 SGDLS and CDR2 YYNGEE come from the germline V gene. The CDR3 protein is CASNGRPNDQPQHF. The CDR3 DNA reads TGTGCCAGCAATGGTAGGCCCAACGACCAGCCCCAGCATTTT.

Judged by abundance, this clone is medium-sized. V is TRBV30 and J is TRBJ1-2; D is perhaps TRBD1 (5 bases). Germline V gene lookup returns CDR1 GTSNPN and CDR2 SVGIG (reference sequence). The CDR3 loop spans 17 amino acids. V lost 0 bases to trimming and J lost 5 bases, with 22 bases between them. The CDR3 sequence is CAWSVQEGRVLGYGYTF. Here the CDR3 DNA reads TGTGCCTGGAGTGTACAAGAGGGCAGGGTCCTTGGATATGGCTACACCTTC.